Presented here are 22 T cell receptor beta chains from one specimen sequenced in a study of cytomegalovirus exposure and HLA in healthy donors. PCR primers comprised 60 Vbeta and 13 Jbeta primers. The data were produced by immunoSEQ multiplex PCR, yet TCRdb's version contains in-frame clones alone and is incomplete. The repertoire holds roughly 110,000 clones, with approximately 70% as singletons. Sequencing was performed on PBMCs. All receptors come from a man aged 30 to 45 in good health and CMV-seropositive.

The chain is built from TRBV4-1 and TRBJ2-3, with D possibly being TRBD2 (6 bases). The CDR3 contains 16 residues. The germline V gene encodes CDR1 MGHRA and CDR2 YSYEKL. The V gene lost 6 bases and the J gene lost 6 bases, with 22 bases spanning the gap. The CDR3 spells CASSLPRIGGTDTQYF. DNA of the CDR3: TGCGCCAGCAGTCTCCCCAGGATCGGGGGAACGGATACGCAGTATTTT.

This sequence joins TRBV7-2 and TRBJ1-2; TRBD1 agrees at 10 bases. The CDR3 spans 15 residues. Germline assignment: CDR1 SGHTA and CDR2 FQGNSA. V trimming: 8 bases; J trimming: 5 bases; junction bases outside the gene matches: 11. CDR3 sequence: CASGDGTGVVYGYTF. The CDR3 bases are TGTGCCAGCGGGGACGGGACAGGGGTAGTATATGGCTACACCTTC.

J is TRBJ1-3 and V is TRBV7-2, with D perhaps matching TRBD1 (5 bases). Germline V lookup: CDR1 SGHTA, CDR2 FQGNSA. V was shortened by 5 bases and J by 0 bases, with 8 bases between the two germline ends. The CDR3 contains 14 residues. The DNA of the CDR3 is TGTGCCAGCAGCAGACAGAGCTCTGGAAACACCATATATTTT. This gives the protein CASSRQSSGNTIYF.

This clone was seen more than once but under ten times. The gene calls are TRBV27 and TRBJ2-5; TRBD1 agrees at 11 bases. Trimming cost V 4 bases and J 2 bases; bases outside gene matches: 3. The CDR3 is 15 amino acids. The germline gives CDR1 MNHEY, CDR2 SMNVEV (reference sequence). CDR3 DNA: TGTGCCAGCAGTTGGGACAGGGGGAATCAAGAGACCCAGTACTTC. Its protein product is CASSWDRGNQETQYF.

This clone was seen more than once but under ten times. The genes are TRBV28 and TRBJ2-5, with D unclear. Germline CDR1 reads MDHEN; CDR2 reads SYDVKM. The CDR3 has 11 residues. V dropped 6 bases and J dropped 4 bases, with 6 bases sitting between them. The CDR3, as DNA: TGTGCCAGCAGGAATAGAGAGACCCAGTACTTC. Its protein product is CASRNRETQYF. Drawing the rest from reference TRBV28 and TRBJ2-5, the complete variable domain is DVKVTQSSRYLVKRTGEKVFLECVQDMDHENMFWYRQDPGLGLRLIYFSYDVKMKEKGDIPEGYSVSREKKERFSLILESASTNQTSMYLCASRNRETQYFGPGTRLLVL.

The chain recombines TRBV5-6 with TRBJ2-3, with TRBD2 as a possible D gene (5 bases). CDR1 SGHDT and CDR2 YYEEEE come from the germline V gene. There are 15 residues in the CDR3. The germline V and J ends were trimmed by 4 bases and 1 base, with 13 bases remaining between them. DNA of the CDR3: TGTGCCAGCAGCCCTGTCGGTAGCGGCACAGATACGCAGTATTTT. Translating gives CASSPVGSGTDTQYF. Supplemented by reference TRBV5-6 and TRBJ2-3, the full variable domain reads DAGVTQSPTHLIKTRGQQVTLRCSPKSGHDTVSWYQQALGQGPQFIFQYYEEEERQRGNFPDRFSGHQFPNYSSELNVNALLLGDSALYLCASSPVGSGTDTQYFGPGTRLTVL.

This clone was seen a few times. The chain couples TRBV29-1 to TRBJ1-2; D uncertain. The CDR3 length is 13 residues. With 2 bases removed from V and 6 bases from J, the gap between germline ends came to 13 bases. Looked up from germline, CDR1 is SQVTM and CDR2 is ANQGSEA. In DNA, the CDR3 is TGCAGCGTTGAAAGGGAGCAGCGGCATGGCTACACCTTC. This translates into CSVEREQRHGYTF.

The CDR3 DNA follows: TGTGCCAGCAGCGTTAGCGGGGGGGTCGGCGCTGAGCAGTTCTTC. This translates into CASSVSGGVGAEQFF. This sequence joins TRBV9 and TRBJ2-1, with 11 bases identical to TRBD2. Trimming cost V 2 bases and J 9 bases; bases outside gene matches: 7. This CDR3 has 15 residues. In germline, CDR1 is SGDLS, CDR2 YYNGEE.

V is TRBV5-4 and J is TRBJ1-2, with no clear D. Trimming removed 0 bases from V and 8 bases from J, with 14 bases in between. The CDR3 covers 14 residues. From germline, CDR1 is SGHNT and CDR2 YYREEE (reference sequence). The CDR3 DNA reads as TGTGCCAGCAGCTTGGAGGCACCATTGAGGGGCTACACCTTC. It codes for CASSLEAPLRGYTF.

Points on this clone: One junction end does not reproduce the germline sequence, and a read error may be involved. V is TRBV7-9 and J is TRBJ2-5; D may be TRBD2 (5 bases). From germline, CDR1 is SEHNR and CDR2 FQNEAQ (reference sequence). CDR3 size: 15 residues. The CDR3 nucleotides read TGTTCCAGCAGCTCCCCTGAGAGGGCCCCAGAGACCCAGTACTTC. Its protein product is CSSSSPERAPETQYF.

The rearrangement joins TRBV27 to TRBJ2-1; 10 bases are shared with TRBD2. Looked up from germline, CDR1 is MNHEY and CDR2 is SMNVEV (reference sequence). The trim removed 5 bases at V and 8 bases at J, leaving 12 bases unmatched. This CDR3 region has 16 residues. The CDR3 DNA reads TGTGCCAGCAGTCCGGGACTAGCGTCTATGTGGGATGAGCAGTTCTTC. It is translated as CASSPGLASMWDEQFF.

The V call is TRBV4-2, the J call TRBJ2-3, with TRBD2 matching 12 bases. The CDR3 extends over 17 amino acids. CDR1 LGHNA and CDR2 YNFKEQ come from the germline V gene. V was clipped by 2 bases and J by 0 bases; unmatched bases: 3. The CDR3 DNA sequence: TGTGCCAGCAGCCAAACTAGCGGGGGGCGTAGCACAGATACGCAGTATTTT. Translated: CASSQTSGGRSTDTQYF.

The chain combines TRBV9 with TRBJ2-1, with 9 positions matching TRBD2. The CDR3 has 16 amino acids. The V and J ends lost 2 bases and 0 bases, in that order; junction bases with no gene match: 3. Germline V CDR1 and CDR2: SGDLS, YYNGEE. The CDR3 DNA reads TGTGCCAGCAGCGTCCTTAGCGGGAGCTCCTACAATGAGCAGTTCTTC. The encoded protein is CASSVLSGSSYNEQFF.

The V gene is TRBV2, the J gene TRBJ1-2; weak D call: TRBD1 (6 bases). Trimming left V 5 bases short and J 3 bases short, with 16 bases between. Germline assignment: CDR1 SNHLY and CDR2 FYNNEI. The CDR3 runs 15 residues. The DNA of the CDR3 is TGTGCCAGCAGTATTGGACAGAAGATTTACTATGGCTACACCTTC. Protein sequence: CASSIGQKIYYGYTF. Combining the CDR3 with reference TRBV2 and TRBJ1-2 gives the whole variable domain EPEVTQTPSHQVTQMGQEVILRCVPISNHLYFYWYRQILGQKVEFLVSFYNNEISEKSEIFDDQFSVERPDGSNFTLKIRSTKLEDSAMYFCASSIGQKIYYGYTFGSGTRLTVV.

The rearrangement uses TRBV9 and TRBJ2-5; 7 bases map to TRBD2. After removal of 3 bases from V and 2 bases from J, the junction contained 4 bases not matched to a gene. CDR1 is SGDLS and CDR2 is YYNGEE in the germline V gene. The length of the CDR3 is 14 residues. The CDR3 nucleotides are TGTGCCAGCAGCGACGGGACTACGCAAGAGACCCAGTACTTC. Its protein is CASSDGTTQETQYF.

V gene TRBV6-1 combines with J gene TRBJ2-7; D is perhaps TRBD1 (6 bases). CDR3 length: 16 amino acids. Trimming pared 0 bases from V and 3 bases from J, leaving 15 bases between. Germline-derived CDR1 and CDR2 are MNHNS and SASEGT. The CDR3 protein is CASSEALTGSGYEQYF. The CDR3 DNA sequence: TGTGCCAGCAGTGAAGCCCTTACAGGGTCTGGCTACGAGCAGTACTTC.

V is TRBV9 and J is TRBJ1-1; perhaps TRBD1 as D (5 bases). V lost 10 bases, J lost 2 bases, and 12 bases lay in between. This CDR3 has 12 residues. Germline-derived CDR1 and CDR2 are SGDLS and YYNGEE. In DNA form, the CDR3 reads TGTGCCTCTGCGGGGGGTAACACTGAAGCTTTCTTT. The encoded protein is CASAGGNTEAFF.

This chain uses TRBV5-1 with TRBJ1-2; D possibly corresponds to TRBD1 (5 bases). Trimming pared 0 bases from V and 4 bases from J, leaving 22 bases between. The CDR3 extends over 18 amino acids. Germline CDR1 reads SGHRS; CDR2 reads YFSETQ. CDR3 residues: CASSLGAIVGGTIYGYTF. DNA for the CDR3: TGCGCCAGCAGCTTGGGGGCGATAGTTGGAGGGACTATCTATGGCTACACCTTC.

The chain carries TRBV4-3 and TRBJ1-1; D may be TRBD1 (5 bases). V gave up 2 bases and J gave up 5 bases, with 12 bases separating them. The CDR3 extends over 14 amino acids. CDR1 LGHNA and CDR2 YSLEER come from the germline V gene. In nucleotides, the CDR3 is TGCGCCAGCAGCCAACCGTGGGGGGAAACTGAAGCTTTCTTT. It yields the protein CASSQPWGETEAFF.

The V call is TRBV30, the J call TRBJ1-4; 11 positions match TRBD1. CDR1 and CDR2 (germline): GTSNPN, SVGIG (reference sequence). This CDR3 region has 15 residues. The trim removed 0 bases at V and 8 bases at J, leaving 5 bases unmatched. CDR3 residues: CAWSVSRDRGEKLFF. The CDR3 bases are TGTGCCTGGAGTGTGTCCCGGGACAGGGGGGAAAAACTGTTTTTT.

V and J are TRBV23-1 and TRBJ2-7; perhaps D is TRBD1 or TRBD2 (5 bases each). TRBV23-1 is labeled an ORF, and its function is uncertain. This CDR3 region has 14 residues. V shed 6 bases and J shed 3 bases, with 15 bases lying between them. CDR3 sequence: CASSATRGDYEQYV. Written as DNA, the CDR3 is TGCGCCAGCAGCGCGACTCGAGGGGACTACGAGCAGTACGTC.

The chain combines TRBV2 with TRBJ2-3; 7 positions agree with TRBD2. CDR1 SNHLY and CDR2 FYNNEI come from the germline V gene. This CDR3 is 16 amino acids long. V lost 5 bases to trimming and J lost 3 bases; unmatched junction nucleotides: 11. The CDR3 protein is CASSPSRGVQTDTQYF. CDR3 nucleotides: TGTGCCAGCAGTCCCTCTCGGGGGGTTCAGACAGATACGCAGTATTTT.